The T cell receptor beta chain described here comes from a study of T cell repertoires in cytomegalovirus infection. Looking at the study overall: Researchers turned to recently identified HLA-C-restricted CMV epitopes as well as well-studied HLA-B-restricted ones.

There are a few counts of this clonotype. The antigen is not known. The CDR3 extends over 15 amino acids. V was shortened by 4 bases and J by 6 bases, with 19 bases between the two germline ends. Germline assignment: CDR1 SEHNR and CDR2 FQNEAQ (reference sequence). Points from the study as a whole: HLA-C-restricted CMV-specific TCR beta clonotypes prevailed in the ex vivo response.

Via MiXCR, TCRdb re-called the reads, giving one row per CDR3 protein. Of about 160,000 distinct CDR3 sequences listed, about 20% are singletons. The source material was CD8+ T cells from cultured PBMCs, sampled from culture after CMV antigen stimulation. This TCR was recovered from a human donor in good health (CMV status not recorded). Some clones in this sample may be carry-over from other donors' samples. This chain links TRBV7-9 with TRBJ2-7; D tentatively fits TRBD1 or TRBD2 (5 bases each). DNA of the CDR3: TGTGCCAGCAGCTCCTCCGGGACGGAGCTTCGCGAGCAGTACTTC. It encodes CASSSSGTELREQYF.